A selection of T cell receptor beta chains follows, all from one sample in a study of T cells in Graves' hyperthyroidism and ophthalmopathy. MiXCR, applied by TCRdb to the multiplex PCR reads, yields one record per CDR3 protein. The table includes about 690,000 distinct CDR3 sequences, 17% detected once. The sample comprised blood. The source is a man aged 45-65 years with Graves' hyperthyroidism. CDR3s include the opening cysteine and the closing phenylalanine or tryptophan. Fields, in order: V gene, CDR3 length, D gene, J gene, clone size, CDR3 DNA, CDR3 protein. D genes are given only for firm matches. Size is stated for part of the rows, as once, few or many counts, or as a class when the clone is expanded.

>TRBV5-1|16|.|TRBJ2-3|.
TGCGCCAGCAGCTTGGGGGCCTGGGTGGAAACAGATACGCAGTATTTT
CASSLGAWVETDTQYF
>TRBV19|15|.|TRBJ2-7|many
TGTGCCAGTAGTATCGAACTTTCTACGCCCTACGAGCAGTACTTC
CASSIELSTPYEQYF
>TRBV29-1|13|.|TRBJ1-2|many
TGCAGCGTTTACGCGGGGGGCGAGGATGGCTACACCTTC
CSVYAGGEDGYTF
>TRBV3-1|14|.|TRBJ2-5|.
TGTGCCAGCAGCCAAAGGACAGACCGGGAGACCCAGTACTTC
CASSQRTDRETQYF
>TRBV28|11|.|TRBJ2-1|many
TGTGCCACTGGAAGAGGATTTGAGCAGTTCTTC
CATGRGFEQFF
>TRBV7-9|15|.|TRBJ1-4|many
TGTGCCAGCAGCTTAGCTGGGCGGAACGGTGAAAAACTGTTTTTT
CASSLAGRNGEKLFF
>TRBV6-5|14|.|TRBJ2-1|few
TGTGCCAGCAGTTACTCAGGGAGGGGGAATGAGCAGTTCTTC
CASSYSGRGNEQFF
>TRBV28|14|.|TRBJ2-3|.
TGTGCCAGCAGCCTGACAAGCCTCCCGGATACGCAGTATTTT
CASSLTSLPDTQYF
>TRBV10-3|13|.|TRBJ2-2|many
TGTGCCATCAGTGAGCAGAACACCGGGGAGCTGTTTTTT
CAISEQNTGELFF
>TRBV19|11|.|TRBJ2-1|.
TGTGCCAGTAGTAACGGGTATGTTCAGTTCTTC
CASSNGYVQFF
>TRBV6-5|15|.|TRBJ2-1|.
TGTGCCAGCAGTTCTCGGCGGAGCCTCTACAATGAGCAGTTCTTC
CASSSRRSLYNEQFF
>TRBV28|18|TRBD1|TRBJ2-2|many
TGTGCCAGCAGCCTAACCACGGGACAGCACTCGAACACCGGGGAGCTGTTTTTT
CASSLTTGQHSNTGELFF
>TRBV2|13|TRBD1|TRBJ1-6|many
TGTGCCAGCAGGGACAGGGTCAATTCACCCCTCCACTTT
CASRDRVNSPLHF
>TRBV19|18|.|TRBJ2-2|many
TGTGCCAGTAGTACCCCGATGGGGGGCGTGGATACGGACGGGGAGCTGTTTTTT
CASSTPMGGVDTDGELFF
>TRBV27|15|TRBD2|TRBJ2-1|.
TGTGCCTGCAGTTTAGCGGGAGGGAGGTACAATGAGCAGTTCTTC
CACSLAGGRYNEQFF
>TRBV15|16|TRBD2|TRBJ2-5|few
TGTGCCACCAGCAGCGGAATAGCGGGAAGTATGGAGACCCAGTACTTC
CATSSGIAGSMETQYF
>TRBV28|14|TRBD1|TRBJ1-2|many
TGTGCCAGCAGTCCCTGGACAGGCCATAGCGGCTACACCTTC
CASSPWTGHSGYTF
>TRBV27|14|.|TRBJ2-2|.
TGTGCCAGCGCCGTTCTCGGGAACACCGGGGAGCTGTTTTTT
CASAVLGNTGELFF
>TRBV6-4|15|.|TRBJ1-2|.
TGTGCCAGCAGTGACGGAAACAGAGGGACCCATGGCTACACCTTC
CASSDGNRGTHGYTF
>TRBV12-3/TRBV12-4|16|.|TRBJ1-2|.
TGTGCCAGCATATCGTCGAGACTTTCAGGGGTGTATGGCTACACCTTC
CASISSRLSGVYGYTF
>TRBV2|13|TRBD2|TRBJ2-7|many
TGTGCCAGCAGTGAGCACGGGAGGTACGAGCAGTACTTC
CASSEHGRYEQYF
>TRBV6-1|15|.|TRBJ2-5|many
TGTGCCAGCAGTCACCAACCGACTGGGGGCGAGACCCAGTACTTC
CASSHQPTGGETQYF
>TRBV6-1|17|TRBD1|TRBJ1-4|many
TGTGCCAGCAGTCACGGACAGGGGCCTATGACTAATGAAAAACTGTTTTTT
CASSHGQGPMTNEKLFF
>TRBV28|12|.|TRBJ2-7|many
TGTGCCAGCATGGCTAGCAGTTACGAGCAGTACTTC
CASMASSYEQYF
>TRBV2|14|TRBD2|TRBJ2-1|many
TGTGCCAGCCATCTTAGCGGGAGGTACAATGAGCAGTTCTTC
CASHLSGRYNEQFF
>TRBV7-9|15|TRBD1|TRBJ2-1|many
TGTGCCAGCAGCTCGGACAGGTTGGCCCTGGTGGGGCAGTTCTTC
CASSSDRLALVGQFF
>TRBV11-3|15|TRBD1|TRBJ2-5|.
TGTGCCAGCAGGGAGCCGGGACAGGGAAGAGAGACCCAGTACTTC
CASREPGQGRETQYF
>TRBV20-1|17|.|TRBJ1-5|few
TGCAGTGCTAGATTCTTCGGGGTTGGGGGTGGAGGGCAGCCCCAGCATTTT
CSARFFGVGGGGQPQHF
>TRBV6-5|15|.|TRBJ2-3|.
TGTGCCAGCAGTTACAGTGGGTACAGCACAGATACGCAGTATTTT
CASSYSGYSTDTQYF
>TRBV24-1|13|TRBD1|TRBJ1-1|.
TGTGCCACCAGGGATCCAGGGGGGACTGAAGCTTTCTTT
CATRDPGGTEAFF
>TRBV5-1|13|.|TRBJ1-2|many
TGCGCCAGCAGCTTGGACGGGGCTGCCGGCTACACCTTC
CASSLDGAAGYTF
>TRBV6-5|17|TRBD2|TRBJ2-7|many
TGTGCCAGCAGTTACAAATTACTAGCGGGGATCGCCTACGAGCAGTACTTC
CASSYKLLAGIAYEQYF
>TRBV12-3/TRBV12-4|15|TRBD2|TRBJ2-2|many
TGTGCCAGCAGTCCCAGCGGGAGGGCCACCGGGGAGCTGTTTTTT
CASSPSGRATGELFF
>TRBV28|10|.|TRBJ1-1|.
TGTGCCAGCAGTTCAGGGAGGGCTTTCTTT
CASSSGRAFF
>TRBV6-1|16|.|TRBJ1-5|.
TGTGCCAGCAGACGGGGGAGGCCAGGGGGCAATCAGCCCCAGCATTTT
CASRRGRPGGNQPQHF
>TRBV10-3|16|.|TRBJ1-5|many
TGTGCCATCAGTGAGTCTTCCCAGACTAGCAATCAGCCCCAGCATTTT
CAISESSQTSNQPQHF
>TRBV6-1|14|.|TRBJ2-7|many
TGTGCCAGCACAACAGGGTCTACGGCCTACGAGCAGTACTTC
CASTTGSTAYEQYF
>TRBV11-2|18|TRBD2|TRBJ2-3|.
TGTGCCAGCAGTGTACGAAGTCTAGCGGGAGGGTACACAGATACGCAGTATTTT
CASSVRSLAGGYTDTQYF
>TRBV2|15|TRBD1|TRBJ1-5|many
TGTGCCAGCAGGGGGGGGACAGGAGTGAATCAGCCCCAGCATTTT
CASRGGTGVNQPQHF
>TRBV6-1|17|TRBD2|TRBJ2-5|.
TGTGCCAGCAGGGACCCGGAATGGACTAGCGGGAGAGAGACCCAGTACTTC
CASRDPEWTSGRETQYF
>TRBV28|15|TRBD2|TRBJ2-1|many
TGTGCCAGCAGATCGACTAGCGGGAGGGACAATGAGCAGTTCTTC
CASRSTSGRDNEQFF
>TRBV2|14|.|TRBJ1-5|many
TGTGCCAGCAGCTCGACACGTAGCAATCAGCCCCAGCATTTT
CASSSTRSNQPQHF
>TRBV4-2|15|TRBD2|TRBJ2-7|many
TGTGCCAGCAGCCGAAGGCGGGAGGGCCCGTACGAGCAGTACTTC
CASSRRREGPYEQYF
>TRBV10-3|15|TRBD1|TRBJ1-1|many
TGTGCCATCAGTGACCCAGGACAGGGGGCTAATGAAGCTTTCTTT
CAISDPGQGANEAFF
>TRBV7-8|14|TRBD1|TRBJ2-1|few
TGTGCCAGCAGCCCGAGGGACAGGGGATTTGAGCAGTTCTTC
CASSPRDRGFEQFF
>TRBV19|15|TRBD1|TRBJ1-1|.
TGTGCCAGTAGTATCGGACAGGGGGCCGACACTGAAGCTTTCTTT
CASSIGQGADTEAFF
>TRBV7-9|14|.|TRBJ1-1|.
TGTGCCAGAGGAGTGACAGAGTTGAACACTGAAGCTTTCTTT
CARGVTELNTEAFF